This TCR beta chain was captured by sequencing in a study of cytomegalovirus exposure and HLA in healthy donors. Points from the study as a whole: According to reports, the classifier identified cytomegalovirus status with high specificity and sensitivity. In an earlier analysis, in some 540 donors, most V segments appeared productive either ~87% or ~30% of the time. For presence/absence analyses, sequencing depth was assumed to be roughly uniform across donors.

Of note for this clone: Its antigen is still unknown.

The CDR3 loop spans 13 amino acids. Between the trimmed V and J ends, which lost 4 bases and 5 bases, there was a span of 9 bases. Germline-derived CDR1 and CDR2 are SGHRS and YFSETQ. Amplification used 60 Vbeta primers and 13 Jbeta primers. Only in-frame clones appear in the TCRdb table, and some are missing; sequencing was by immunoSEQ multiplex PCR. The sample holds some 170,000 clones, roughly 79% seen once. The sequenced sample was PBMCs. This sequence originates from a woman between 18 and 29 years old in good health and CMV-seropositive. The chain employs TRBV5-1 and TRBJ2-2; D may be TRBD1 (6 bases). DNA for the CDR3: TGCGCCAGCAGCGTACAGGGTACCGGGGAGCTGTTTTTT. Protein: CASSVQGTGELFF.